One sample yielded the 6 T cell receptor beta chains listed below, sequenced in a study of cytomegalovirus exposure and HLA in healthy donors. Vbeta (60) and Jbeta (13) primers were used in the PCR. Repertoires were generated with immunoSEQ multiplex PCR, while TCRdb's copy carries only in-frame clones and drops some. The sample consists of roughly 200,000 clones, roughly 10% of them appearing once. Input material: PBMCs. All receptors derive from a woman aged 25-40 years in good health and CMV-seropositive.

The chain links TRBV6-1 to TRBJ2-7; perhaps TRBD1 as D (5 bases). Per the germline V gene, CDR1 is MNHNS and CDR2 is SASEGT. V lost 3 bases to trimming and J lost 1 base, with 13 bases between them. This CDR3 contains 15 residues. The CDR3 coding sequence is TGTGCCAGCAGTGATCCCGCTAGGACATCCTACGAGCAGTACTTC. Amino acid sequence: CASSDPARTSYEQYF.

The chain couples TRBV11-3 to TRBJ2-7, with 7 bases aligning to TRBD2. Germline CDR1 SGHNT, CDR2 YENEEA. V trimming: 2 bases; J trimming: 0 bases; junction bases outside the gene matches: 4. The CDR3 totals 15 residues. CDR3 protein: CASSLRGGFSYEQYF. The CDR3 coding sequence is TGTGCCAGCAGCTTAAGGGGAGGGTTCTCCTACGAGCAGTACTTC. Variable domain in full (rest from reference TRBV11-3 and TRBJ2-7): EAGVVQSPRYKIIEKKQPVAFWCNPISGHNTLYWYLQNLGQGPELLIRYENEEAVDDSQLPKDRFSAERLKGVDSTLKIQPAELGDSAVYLCASSLRGGFSYEQYFGPGTRLTVT.

This clone occurred a few times. Other nucleotide sequences from this sample produce the same CDR3. CDR3 sequence: CAISDTSDAEQFF. CDR3 in DNA: TGTGCCATCAGCGATACTAGCGACGCTGAGCAGTTCTTC. The chain recombines TRBV10-3 with TRBJ2-1, with 7 positions matching TRBD2. V trimming: 6 bases; J trimming: 9 bases; junction bases outside the gene matches: 8. There are 13 residues in the CDR3. Looked up from germline, CDR1 is ENHRY and CDR2 is SYGVKD.

J is TRBJ1-2 and V is TRBV29-1; D gene ambiguous. The CDR3 is made up of 10 amino acids. V shed 4 bases and J shed 5 bases, with 5 bases lying between them. Germline CDR1 is SQVTM and CDR2 is ANQGSEA. The CDR3 loop is CSVAGYGYTF. The DNA for the CDR3 is TGCAGCGTTGCGGGGTATGGCTACACCTTC.

This clone was found a few times. Its ends do not fully match the called genes, so a read error is possible. CDR3 residues: CASSLDLGSGRPRDF. In DNA, the CDR3 is TGTGCCAGCAGCTTAGATCTGGGTAGCGGGAGGCCTCGCGACTTC. The chain joins TRBV11-2 to TRBJ2-7, with TRBD2 matching over 10 bases. There are 15 residues in the CDR3. The germline gives CDR1 SGHAT, CDR2 FQNNGV.

This sequence joins TRBV9 and TRBJ2-3; D not resolved. Trimming removed 0 bases from V and 6 bases from J, with 8 bases in between. CDR3 size: 13 residues. CDR1 is SGDLS and CDR2 is YYNGEE in the germline V gene. CDR3 coding DNA: TGTGCCAGCAGCGTAGTTATGTCGGATACGCAGTATTTT. Translation gives CASSVVMSDTQYF.